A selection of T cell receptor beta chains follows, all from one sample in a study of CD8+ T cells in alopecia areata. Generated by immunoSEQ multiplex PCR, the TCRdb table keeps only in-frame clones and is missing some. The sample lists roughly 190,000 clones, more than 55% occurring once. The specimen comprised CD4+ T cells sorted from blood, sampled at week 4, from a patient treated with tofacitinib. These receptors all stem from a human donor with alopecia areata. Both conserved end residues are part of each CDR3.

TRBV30 CAWSGRLSSYNEQFF
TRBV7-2 CASSSPGPISYEQYF
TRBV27 CASSVGVLALKQYF
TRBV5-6 CASSLVGQEIYEQYF
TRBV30 CACPRRGNYEQYF
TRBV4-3 CASSQERQGGYSPLHF
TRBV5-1 CASSLEGTENQPQHF
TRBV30 CAWRGGGSTGELFF
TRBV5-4 CASSLGPGTDPEQYF
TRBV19 CASSIGDGNQPQHF
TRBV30 CAWSKSGRGSEAFF
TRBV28 CASSPPEGDNEKLFF
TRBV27 CASSQRGQGYEQFF
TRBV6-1 CASEGSGANVLTF
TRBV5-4 CASSNRDGQETQYF
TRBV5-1 CASSLAVGTPAYEQYF
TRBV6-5 CASSYSTSGLGDTQYF
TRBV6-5 CASTVASDGNYGYTF
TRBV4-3 CASSQAPNGGLGGGYTF
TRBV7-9 CASSSPPAAYNSPLHF
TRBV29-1 CSVLLDSSYNEQFF
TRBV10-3 CATTKQGLPNTDTQYF
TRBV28 CASSSGSGFLGGELFF
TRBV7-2 CASSIQGSNQPQHF
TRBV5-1 CASSFGASKQETQYF
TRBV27 CASSLKAGDQPQHF
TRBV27 CASSSSRANTEAFF
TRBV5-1 CASSWTGGDEGEQFF
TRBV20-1 CSAATGGGYTF
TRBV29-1 CSVLDRPNTEAFF
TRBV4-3 CASSQALTSGGIYEQFF
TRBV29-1 CSVLLGGYTDTQYF
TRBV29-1 CSVYGAGIQETQYF
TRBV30 CAWSVGREGTGELFF
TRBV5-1 CASSSGLAGSYNEQFF
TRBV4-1 CASSPGLAGERANVLTF
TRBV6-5 CASSRQGREQYF
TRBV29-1 CSVTRVLAKNEQFF
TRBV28 CASTSGDRTYGYTF
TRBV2 CASRDGPPENSPLHF
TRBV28 CASSQRRFEAFF
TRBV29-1 CSVERPGKTQYF
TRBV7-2 CASSSLLSTGELFF
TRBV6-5 CASNSRGTGLYEQYF
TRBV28 CASGPLLRETQYF
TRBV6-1 CASSNRAGGYNEQFF
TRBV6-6 CASSYGNPGTETQYF
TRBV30 CAWGEGANTEAFF
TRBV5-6 CASSLFQLQETQYF
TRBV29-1 CSVVASSSTDTQYF
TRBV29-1 CSVREGQETQYF
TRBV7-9 CASRLGGNTGELFF